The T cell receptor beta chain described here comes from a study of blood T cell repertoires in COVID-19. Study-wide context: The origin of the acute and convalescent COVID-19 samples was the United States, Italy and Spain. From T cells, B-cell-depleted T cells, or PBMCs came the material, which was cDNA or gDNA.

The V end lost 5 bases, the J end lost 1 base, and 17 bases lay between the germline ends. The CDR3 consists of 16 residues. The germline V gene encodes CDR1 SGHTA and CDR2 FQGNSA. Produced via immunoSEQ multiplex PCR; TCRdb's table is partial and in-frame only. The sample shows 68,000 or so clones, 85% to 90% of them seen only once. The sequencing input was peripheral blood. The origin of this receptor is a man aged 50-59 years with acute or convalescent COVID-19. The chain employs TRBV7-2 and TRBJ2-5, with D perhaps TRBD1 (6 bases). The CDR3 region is CASSPNTIGGQETQYF. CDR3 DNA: TGTGCCAGCAGCCCGAATACGATAGGGGGCCAAGAGACCCAGTACTTC.